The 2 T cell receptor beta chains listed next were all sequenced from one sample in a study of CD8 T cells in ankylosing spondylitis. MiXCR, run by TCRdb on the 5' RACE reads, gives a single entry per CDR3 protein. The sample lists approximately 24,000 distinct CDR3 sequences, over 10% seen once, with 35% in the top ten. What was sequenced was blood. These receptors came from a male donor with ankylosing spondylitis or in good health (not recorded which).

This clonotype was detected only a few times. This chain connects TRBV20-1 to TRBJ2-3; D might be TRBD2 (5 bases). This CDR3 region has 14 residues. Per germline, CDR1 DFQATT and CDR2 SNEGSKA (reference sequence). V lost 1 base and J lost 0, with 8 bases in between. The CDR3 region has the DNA TGCAGTGCTAGAGCTCTAGCTAGCACAGATACGCAGTATTTT. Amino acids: CSARALASTDTQYF.

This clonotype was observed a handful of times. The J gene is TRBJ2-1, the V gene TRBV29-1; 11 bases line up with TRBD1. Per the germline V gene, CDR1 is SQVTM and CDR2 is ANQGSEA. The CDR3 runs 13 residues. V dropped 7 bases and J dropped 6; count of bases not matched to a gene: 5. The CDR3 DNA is TGCAGCGCTCCGGGGACAGGGGGCAATGAGCAGTTCTTC. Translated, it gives CSAPGTGGNEQFF.